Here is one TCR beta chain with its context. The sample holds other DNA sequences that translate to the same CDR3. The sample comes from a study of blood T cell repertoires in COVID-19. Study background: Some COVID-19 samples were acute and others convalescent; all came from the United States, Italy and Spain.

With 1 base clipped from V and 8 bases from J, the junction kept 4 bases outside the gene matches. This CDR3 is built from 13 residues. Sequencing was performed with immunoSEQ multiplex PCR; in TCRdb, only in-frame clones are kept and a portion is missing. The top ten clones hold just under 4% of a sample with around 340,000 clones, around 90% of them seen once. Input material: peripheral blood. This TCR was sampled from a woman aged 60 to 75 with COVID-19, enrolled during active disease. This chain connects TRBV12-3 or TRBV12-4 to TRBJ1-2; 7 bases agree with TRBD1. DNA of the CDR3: TGTGCCAGCAGTTTAGGGCAGGGGGACGGCTACACCTTC. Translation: CASSLGQGDGYTF.